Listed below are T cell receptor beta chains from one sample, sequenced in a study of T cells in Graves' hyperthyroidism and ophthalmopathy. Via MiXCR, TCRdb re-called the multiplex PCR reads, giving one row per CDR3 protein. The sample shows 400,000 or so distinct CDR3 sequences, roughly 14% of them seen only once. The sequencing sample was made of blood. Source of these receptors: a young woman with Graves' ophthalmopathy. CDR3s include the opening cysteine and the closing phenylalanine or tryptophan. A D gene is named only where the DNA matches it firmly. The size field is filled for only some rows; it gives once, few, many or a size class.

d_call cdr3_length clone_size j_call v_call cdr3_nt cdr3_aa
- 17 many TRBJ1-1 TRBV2 TGTGCCAGCATCCAGAGAGGTTGGGGTATGGGGAACACTGAAGCTTTCTTT CASIQRGWGMGNTEAFF
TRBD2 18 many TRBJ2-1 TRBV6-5 TGTGCCAGCAGTTACTCATCCGTGGGCCAGCGGGGGGCAAATGAGCAGTTCTTC CASSYSSVGQRGANEQFF
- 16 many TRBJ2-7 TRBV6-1 TGTGCCAGCAGCCGCATTCGGGCACGGTCGGATGACGAGCAGTACTTC CASSRIRARSDDEQYF
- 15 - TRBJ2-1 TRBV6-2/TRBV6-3 TGTGCCAGCAGTTATCAACCGGGACATTCCAATGAGCAGTTCTTC CASSYQPGHSNEQFF
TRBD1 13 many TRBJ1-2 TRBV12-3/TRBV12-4 TGTGCCAGCAGTCCGGGACAGGGGAATGGCTACACCTTC CASSPGQGNGYTF
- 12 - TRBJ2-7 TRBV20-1 TGCAGTGCTAGACCGCCAGGGGATGAGCAGTACTTC CSARPPGDEQYF
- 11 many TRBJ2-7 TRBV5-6 TGTGCCAGCAGGTTTGGGGTCGAGCAGTACTTC CASRFGVEQYF
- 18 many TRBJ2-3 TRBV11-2 TGTGCCAGCAGCTTAGGCCCACAGGGAGTATCTTACACAGATACGCAGTATTTT CASSLGPQGVSYTDTQYF
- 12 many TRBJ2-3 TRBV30 TGTGCCTGGAGTGTTAATTTAAATACGCAGTATTTT CAWSVNLNTQYF
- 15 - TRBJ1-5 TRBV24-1 TGTGCCACCACCGCCGGGCCCGGGGGAAATCAGCCCCAGCATTTT CATTAGPGGNQPQHF
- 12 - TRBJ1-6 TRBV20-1 TGCAGTGCTCGAACAGGGAATTCACCCCTCCACTTT CSARTGNSPLHF
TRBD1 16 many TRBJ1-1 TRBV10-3 TGTGCCATCAGTGAGTCTGCTTTTCGACAGGGGACTGAAGCTTTCTTT CAISESAFRQGTEAFF